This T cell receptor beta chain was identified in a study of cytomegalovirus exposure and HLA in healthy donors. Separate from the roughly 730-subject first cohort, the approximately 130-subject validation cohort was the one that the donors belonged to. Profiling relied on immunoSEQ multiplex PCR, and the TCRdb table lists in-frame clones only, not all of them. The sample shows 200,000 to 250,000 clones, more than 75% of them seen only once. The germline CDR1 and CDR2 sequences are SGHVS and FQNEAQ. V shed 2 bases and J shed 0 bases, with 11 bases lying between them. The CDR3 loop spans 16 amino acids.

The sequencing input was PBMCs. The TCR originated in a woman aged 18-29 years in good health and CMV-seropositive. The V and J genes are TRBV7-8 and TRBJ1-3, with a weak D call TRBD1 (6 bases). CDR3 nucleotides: TGTGCCAGCAGCTTAAAGGGCAGGGGCTCTGGAAACACCATATATTTT. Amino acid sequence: CASSLKGRGSGNTIYF.